This T cell receptor beta chain was captured by sequencing in a study of blood T cell repertoires in COVID-19. Study in general: Sample material is recorded as cDNA or gDNA derived from T cells, B-cell-depleted T cells, or PBMCs.

This clone was recorded only once. Original processing methods: Reference gene primer amplification in the assay estimated nucleated cell counts. Some clones are missing from TCRdb's copy, which holds only in-frame ones; the method was immunoSEQ multiplex PCR. From that table come the V and J calls and clone size; the DNA was used to work out D and trimming. The sample includes 150,000 or so clones, around four fifths seen only once; the top ten take 4% to 4.5%. Participants spanned ages roughly 18 to 95 years and resided in about 25 US areas. Resolution of symptoms, clearance, or two negative PCRs was present in recovered Cohort 3 donors. CDR3 length equals 16 residues. V lost 6 bases and J 5 bases, leaving 17 bases between the germline ends. CDR1 and CDR2 (germline): WSHSY, SAAADI.

This chain links TRBV10-2 with TRBJ1-6; D perhaps matches TRBD1 (5 bases). Sequenced: PBMCs or T cells enriched from blood (not recorded which). This receptor was taken from a woman aged 50 to 65 who had recovered from COVID-19. CDR3 in DNA: TGCGCCAGCAGAGCTCCCGGGGGGGTAAATAATTCACCCCTCCACTTT. Encoded protein: CASRAPGGVNNSPLHF.